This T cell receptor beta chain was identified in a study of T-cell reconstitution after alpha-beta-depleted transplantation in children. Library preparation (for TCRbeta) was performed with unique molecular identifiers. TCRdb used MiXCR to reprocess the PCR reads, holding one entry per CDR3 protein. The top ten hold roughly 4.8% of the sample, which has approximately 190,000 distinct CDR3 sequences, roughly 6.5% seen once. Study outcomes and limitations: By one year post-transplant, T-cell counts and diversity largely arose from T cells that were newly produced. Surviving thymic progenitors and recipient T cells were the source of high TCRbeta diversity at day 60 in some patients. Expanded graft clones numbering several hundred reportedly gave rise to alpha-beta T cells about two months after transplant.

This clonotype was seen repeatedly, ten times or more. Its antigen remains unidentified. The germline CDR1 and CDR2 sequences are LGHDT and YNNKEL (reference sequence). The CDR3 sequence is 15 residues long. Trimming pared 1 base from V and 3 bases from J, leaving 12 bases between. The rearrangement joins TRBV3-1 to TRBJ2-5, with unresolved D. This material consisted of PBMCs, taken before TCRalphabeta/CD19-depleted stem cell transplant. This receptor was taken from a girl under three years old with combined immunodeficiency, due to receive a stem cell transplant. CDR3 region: CASSQAYSPEETQYF. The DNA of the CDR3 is TGTGCCAGCAGCCAAGCCTACAGCCCGGAAGAGACCCAGTACTTC.